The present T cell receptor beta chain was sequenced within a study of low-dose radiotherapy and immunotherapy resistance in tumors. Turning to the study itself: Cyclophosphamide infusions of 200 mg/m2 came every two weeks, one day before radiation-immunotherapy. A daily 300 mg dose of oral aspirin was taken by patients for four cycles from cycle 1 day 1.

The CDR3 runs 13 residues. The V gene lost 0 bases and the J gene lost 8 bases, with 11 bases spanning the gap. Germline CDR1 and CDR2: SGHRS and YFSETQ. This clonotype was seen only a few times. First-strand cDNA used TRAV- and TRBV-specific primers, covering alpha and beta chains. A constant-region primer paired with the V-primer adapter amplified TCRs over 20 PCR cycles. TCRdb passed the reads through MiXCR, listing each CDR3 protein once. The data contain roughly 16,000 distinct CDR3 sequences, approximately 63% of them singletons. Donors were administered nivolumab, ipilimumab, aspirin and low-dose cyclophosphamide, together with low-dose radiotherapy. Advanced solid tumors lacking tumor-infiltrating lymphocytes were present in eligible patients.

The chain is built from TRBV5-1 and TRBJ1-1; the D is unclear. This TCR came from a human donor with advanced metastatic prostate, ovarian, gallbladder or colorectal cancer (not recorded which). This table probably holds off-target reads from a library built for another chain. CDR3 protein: CASSLADRLEAFF. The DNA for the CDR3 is TGCGCCAGCAGCTTGGCCGACCGACTGGAAGCTTTCTTT.